Listed below are T cell receptor beta chains from one sample, sequenced in a study of blood T cell repertoires in COVID-19. Sequenced by immunoSEQ multiplex PCR; TCRdb stores in-frame clones only, minus some. The sample lists roughly 260,000 clones; 87% were seen once. The sample was PBMCs or T cells enriched from blood (not recorded which). The receptors originated from a woman aged 25 to 39 with acute COVID-19. The CDR3 runs from the conserved cysteine through the conserved F or W. Each record gives: clone size, V gene, D gene, J gene, CDR3 protein, CDR3 DNA. A D gene is named only where the DNA matches it firmly. Some rows have no size entry. The others give once, few or many, or a class for an expanded clone.

-,TRBV6-5,-,TRBJ1-1,CASRQQRNTEAFF,TGTGCCAGCAGACAGCAGAGGAACACTGAAGCTTTCTTT
-,TRBV7-2,TRBD2,TRBJ2-3,CASSPLAGAATDTQYF,TGTGCCAGCAGCCCTCTAGCGGGGGCCGCCACAGATACGCAGTATTTT
-,TRBV19,-,TRBJ2-7,CASSIEGGGNLYEQYF,TGTGCCAGTAGTATAGAAGGAGGCGGAAACCTCTACGAGCAGTACTTC
-,TRBV13,-,TRBJ1-1,CASSWQGGMNTEAFF,TGTGCCAGCAGCTGGCAGGGCGGCATGAACACTGAAGCTTTCTTT
-,TRBV5-1,-,TRBJ2-3,CASSLAKTIDTQYF,TGCGCCAGCAGCTTGGCCAAGACTATCGATACGCAGTATTTT
-,TRBV29-1,TRBD2,TRBJ2-1,CSAAGAYNEQFF,TGCAGCGCTGCGGGGGCCTACAATGAGCAGTTCTTC
-,TRBV27,-,TRBJ1-2,CASSTREDGYGYTF,TGTGCCAGCAGTACGCGGGAGGATGGCTATGGCTACACCTTC
-,TRBV5-6,-,TRBJ2-3,CASSFGSSTDTQYF,TGTGCCAGCAGTTTTGGCTCTAGCACAGATACGCAGTATTTT
-,TRBV5-8,TRBD1,TRBJ2-7,CASVPGQGAYEQYF,TGTGCCAGCGTTCCAGGACAGGGGGCCTACGAGCAGTACTTC
-,TRBV5-1,TRBD1,TRBJ2-2,CASSLTGDTGELFF,TGCGCCAGCAGCTTGACAGGGGACACCGGGGAGCTGTTTTTT
-,TRBV24-1,-,TRBJ2-3,CATSGTSSTDTQYF,TGTGCCACCAGTGGGACATCCAGCACAGATACGCAGTATTTT
-,TRBV5-6,-,TRBJ1-5,CASSLGQSNQPQHF,TGTGCCAGCAGCTTGGGACAGAGCAATCAGCCCCAGCATTTT
-,TRBV27,-,TRBJ2-7,CASSLGRGSSYEQYF,TGTGCCAGCAGTTTAGGGCGGGGCTCCTCCTACGAGCAGTACTTC
-,TRBV7-6,-,TRBJ1-4,CASSLVPPPSVATNEKLFF,TGTGCCAGCAGCTTAGTTCCCCCCCCCTCCGTTGCAACTAATGAAAAACTGTTTTTT
-,TRBV3-1/TRBV3-2,-,TRBJ2-2,CASSQGSWQNTGELFF,TGTGCCAGCAGCCAAGGGTCGTGGCAGAACACCGGGGAGCTGTTTTTT
once,TRBV19,-,TRBJ2-1,CASRLKGDNEQFF,TGTGCCAGCCGATTGAAGGGGGACAATGAGCAGTTCTTC
-,TRBV27,-,TRBJ1-6,CASSRQLAGSPLHF,TGTGCCAGCAGTCGTCAATTGGCGGGATCACCCCTCCACTTT
-,TRBV7-9,-,TRBJ1-1,CASSLELLVTAQF,TGTGCCAGCAGCTTAGAACTATTAGTCACGGCTCAATTT
-,TRBV5-6,TRBD2,TRBJ2-5,CASSRGTRVETQYF,TGTGCCAGCAGCCGGGGGACTAGGGTGGAGACCCAGTACTTC
-,TRBV30,-,TRBJ1-1,CAWGGADILRVRRRDTEAFF,TGTGCCTGGGGGGGGGCGGACATCTTGAGGGTAAGGCGACGGGACACTGAAGCTTTCTTT